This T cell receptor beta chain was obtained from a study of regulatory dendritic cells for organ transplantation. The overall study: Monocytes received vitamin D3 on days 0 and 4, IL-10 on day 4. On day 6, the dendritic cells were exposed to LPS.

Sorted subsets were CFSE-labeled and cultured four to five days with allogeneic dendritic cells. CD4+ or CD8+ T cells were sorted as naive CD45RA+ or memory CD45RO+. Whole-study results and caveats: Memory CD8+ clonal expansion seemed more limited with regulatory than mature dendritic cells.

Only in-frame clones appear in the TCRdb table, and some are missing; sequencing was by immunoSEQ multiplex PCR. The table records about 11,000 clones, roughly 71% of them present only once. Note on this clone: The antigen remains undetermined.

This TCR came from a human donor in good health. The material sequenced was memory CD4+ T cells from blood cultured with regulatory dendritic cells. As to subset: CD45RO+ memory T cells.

In nucleotides, the CDR3 is TGTGCCAGCAGCGCGACCGGACACATGAACACTGAAGCTTTCTTT. Residues: CASSATGHMNTEAFF. The genes are TRBV11-3 and TRBJ1-1, with D perhaps matching TRBD1 (5 bases). CDR1 and CDR2 (germline): SGHNT, YENEEA. This CDR3 contains 15 residues. V gave up 5 bases and J gave up 0 bases, with 13 bases separating them.